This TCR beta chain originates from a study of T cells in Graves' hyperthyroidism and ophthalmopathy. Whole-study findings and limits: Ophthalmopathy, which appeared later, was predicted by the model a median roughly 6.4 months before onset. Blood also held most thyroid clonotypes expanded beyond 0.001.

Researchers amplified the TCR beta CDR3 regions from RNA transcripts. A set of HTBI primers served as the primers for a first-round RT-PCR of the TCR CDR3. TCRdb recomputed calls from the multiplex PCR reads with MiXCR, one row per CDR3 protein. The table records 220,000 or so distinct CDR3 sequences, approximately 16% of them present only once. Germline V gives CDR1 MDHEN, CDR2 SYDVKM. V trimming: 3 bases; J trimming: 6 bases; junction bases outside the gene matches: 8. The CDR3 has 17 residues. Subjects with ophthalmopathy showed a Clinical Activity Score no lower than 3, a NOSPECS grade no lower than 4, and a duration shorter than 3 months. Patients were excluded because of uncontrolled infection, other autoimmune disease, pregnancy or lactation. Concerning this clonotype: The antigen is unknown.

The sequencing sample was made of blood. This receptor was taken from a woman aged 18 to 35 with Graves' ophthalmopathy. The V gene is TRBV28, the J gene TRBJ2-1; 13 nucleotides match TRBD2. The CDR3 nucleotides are TGTGCCAGCAGTTTCTCGACCGGGACTAGCGGGACCAATGAGCAGTTCTTC. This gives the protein CASSFSTGTSGTNEQFF.